The 29 T cell receptor beta chains given below trace back to one sample, sequenced in a study of technical replicates of blood from a handful of donors. Repertoires were generated with immunoSEQ multiplex PCR, while TCRdb's copy carries only in-frame clones and drops some. Of about 59,000 clones listed, around 95% are singletons. The sequenced sample was PBMCs. Receptors originate from a human donor in good health. Some clones in this sample may be carry-over from other donors' samples.

The chain joins TRBV2 to TRBJ1-1; TRBD1 is a possible D gene (5 bases). Germline CDR1 and CDR2: SNHLY and FYNNEI. V gave up 7 bases and J gave up 6 bases, with 12 bases separating them. The CDR3 contains 12 residues. CDR3 sequence reads: CASTRGGPEAFF. The CDR3 DNA is TGTGCCAGCACACGGGGGGGTCCTGAAGCTTTCTTT.

The rearrangement links TRBV5-1 to TRBJ1-4, with TRBD1 identical over 8 bases. The germline V gene has CDR1 SGHRS and CDR2 YFSETQ. This CDR3 spans 14 amino acids. Unmatched junction bases numbered 0, after V lost 1 base and J lost 4 bases. The CDR3 region is CASSLTGGNEKLFF. CDR3 nucleotide sequence: TGCGCCAGCAGCTTGACAGGGGGTAATGAAAAACTGTTTTTT.

This rearrangement joins TRBV14 to TRBJ2-5; 10 bases agree with TRBD2. The V and J ends lost 5 bases and 4 bases, in that order; junction bases with no gene match: 1. There are 13 residues in the CDR3. CDR1 SGHDN and CDR2 FVKESK come from the germline V gene. CDR3: CASSGLAVETQYF. Written as DNA, the CDR3 is TGTGCCAGCAGCGGACTAGCGGTAGAGACCCAGTACTTC.

Comments on this clone: This specimen includes other DNA sequences encoding the same CDR3. This chain uses TRBV5-1 with TRBJ2-1, with TRBD1 identical over 8 bases. Germline CDR1 is SGHRS and CDR2 is YFSETQ. This CDR3 is built from 14 residues. Trimming at V came to 2 bases and at J to 4 bases, leaving 2 bases not matched to a gene. The CDR3 DNA reads as TGCGCCAGCAGCTTAACAGGGGGGTACAATGAGCAGTTCTTC. Translating it yields CASSLTGGYNEQFF. The full variable domain, its missing parts supplied by reference TRBV5-1 and TRBJ2-1, is KAGVTQTPRYLIKTRGQQVTLSCSPISGHRSVSWYQQTPGQGLQFLFEYFSETQRNKGNFPGRFSGRQFSNSRSEMNVSTLELGDSALYLCASSLTGGYNEQFFGPGTRLTVL.

J is TRBJ1-1 and V is TRBV2; D might be TRBD1 (6 bases). This CDR3 has 18 residues. The germline gives CDR1 SNHLY, CDR2 FYNNEI. Trimming removed 1 base from V and 0 bases from J, with 18 bases in between. The CDR3, as DNA: TGTGCCAGCAGTGAAGGGACAGTTAGATTGCTTGTGAACACTGAAGCTTTCTTT. As protein: CASSEGTVRLLVNTEAFF.

This chain links TRBV6-5 with TRBJ1-6; TRBD1 agrees at 10 bases. J gave up 13 bases and V 2 bases, and 5 bases lay outside the gene matches. Germline V gene data show CDR1 as MNHEY and CDR2 as SVGAGI. The CDR3 contains 14 residues. The CDR3 DNA is TGTGCCAGCAGTTACCGGGACAGGGGAGTGCCCCTCCACTTT. Its translation is CASSYRDRGVPLHF.

The J gene is TRBJ1-6, the V gene TRBV5-1, with TRBD1 matching over 8 bases. This CDR3 has 15 residues. The germline V gene encodes CDR1 SGHRS and CDR2 YFSETQ. J lost 7 bases, V lost 3 bases, and 6 bases had no gene match. The CDR3 loop is CASSYAGGRNSPLHF. The CDR3 DNA reads as TGCGCCAGCAGCTACGCAGGGGGCAGGAATTCACCCCTCCACTTT.

The chain is built from TRBV7-9 and TRBJ2-1, with D tentatively TRBD2 (6 bases). Deletions cut 0 bases from V and 6 bases from J, with 12 bases between. This CDR3 comprises 15 residues. Germline V CDR1 and CDR2: SEHNR, FQNEAQ (reference sequence). The CDR3 nucleotides are TGTGCCAGCAGCTTAGCGGGAGGACTCGGCAATGAGCAGTTCTTC. Protein sequence: CASSLAGGLGNEQFF.

V usage is TRBV6-5 and J usage is TRBJ1-5; TRBD1 aligns across 8 bases. The CDR3 runs 14 residues. Per the germline V gene, CDR1 is MNHEY and CDR2 is SVGAGI. V trimming: 7 bases; J trimming: 2 bases; junction bases outside the gene matches: 4. The CDR3 DNA is TGTGCCAGCAAAACAGGGGGAGGCAATCAGCCCCAGCATTTT. Translating it yields CASKTGGGNQPQHF.

The V and J genes are TRBV7-9 and TRBJ2-3; maybe TRBD1 (6 bases). Per the germline V gene, CDR1 is SEHNR and CDR2 is FQNEAQ (reference sequence). This CDR3 has 15 residues. V lost 4 bases, J lost 4 bases, and 15 bases lay in between. Here the CDR3 reads CASSSEGTTSDTQYF. CDR3 DNA: TGTGCCAGCAGCTCAGAGGGGACAACTTCAGATACGCAGTATTTT.

This chain links TRBV6-1 with TRBJ2-1; 7 bases map to TRBD2. Trimming took 5 bases from V and 2 from J; bases not matched to a gene: 6. This CDR3 is 15 amino acids long. Germline CDR1 and CDR2: MNHNS and SASEGT. CDR3 sequence (DNA): TGTGCCAGCAGTTCGAGCGGGGACGCCTACAATGAGCAGTTCTTC. The encoded protein is CASSSSGDAYNEQFF.

The genes are TRBV13 and TRBJ2-3; TRBD2 aligns across 9 bases. V trimming: 4 bases; J trimming: 4 bases; junction bases outside the gene matches: 6. CDR3 size: 15 residues. CDR1 is PRHDT, CDR2 FYEKMQ, per germline (reference sequence). The CDR3 region has the DNA TGTGCCAGCAGCTCGTTAGCGGGAGCCCCAGATACGCAGTATTTT. Translating it yields CASSSLAGAPDTQYF.

The genes are TRBV5-1 and TRBJ1-1, with 8 bases lining up with TRBD1. Germline CDR1 and CDR2: SGHRS and YFSETQ. This CDR3 comprises 13 residues. V shed 1 base, J shed 7 bases, and the junction held 3 bases outside the gene matches. The CDR3: CASSLKTGVEAFF. Written as DNA, the CDR3 is TGCGCCAGCAGCTTGAAGACAGGGGTTGAAGCTTTCTTT.

The rearrangement joins TRBV6-1 to TRBJ2-3; 8 nucleotides align to TRBD1. The CDR3 extends over 14 amino acids. Per germline, CDR1 MNHNS and CDR2 SASEGT. The ends lost 6 bases at V and 5 bases at J; junction bases unmatched: 7. CDR3 sequence (DNA): TGTGCCAGCAGCTCCAGGGGGCTGGAAGATACGCAGTATTTT. Translating gives CASSSRGLEDTQYF.

This clone has a single count. The chain employs TRBV7-3 and TRBJ2-6; D unresolved. This CDR3 has 15 amino acids. Germline V gene sequence: CDR1 SGHTA, CDR2 FQGTGA. With 4 bases removed from V and 2 bases from J, the gap between germline ends came to 9 bases. This CDR3 is CASSSRSTGANVLTF. The CDR3 DNA reads as TGTGCCAGCAGCTCTCGGTCGACTGGGGCCAACGTCCTGACTTTC.

Worth noting for this clone: A read error may produce the germline difference seen at one junction end. CDR3 in DNA: TGTGCCAGTCAATCCAGGGGGTCCTCCGAGCAGTACTTC. Amino acids: CASQSRGSSEQYF. The J gene is TRBJ2-7, the V gene TRBV19, with TRBD1 identical over 7 bases. This CDR3 is 13 amino acids long. Germline V lookup: CDR1 LNHDA, CDR2 SQIVND (reference sequence).

This chain links TRBV6-1 with TRBJ2-5; possible D gene TRBD1, 6 bases. From germline, CDR1 is MNHNS and CDR2 SASEGT. The CDR3 consists of 12 residues. With 7 bases removed from V and 5 bases from J, the gap between germline ends came to 11 bases. CDR3 loop: CASKGGEETQYF. The CDR3 DNA sequence: TGTGCCAGCAAAGGGGGTGAGGAGACCCAGTACTTC.

The count of this clone is one. The rearrangement joins TRBV30 to TRBJ2-7; 8 bases are shared with TRBD1. The V and J ends lost 2 bases and 5 bases, in that order; junction bases with no gene match: 8. This CDR3 spans 14 amino acids. CDR1 and CDR2 (germline): GTSNPN, SVGIG (reference sequence). CDR3 amino acids: CAWSTPGGLNEQYF. The DNA for the CDR3 is TGTGCCTGGAGTACCCCAGGGGGCCTCAACGAGCAGTACTTC.

CDR3 sequence: CASSLKPSGATQYF. DNA for the CDR3: TGTGCCAGCAGTCTTAAACCAAGCGGGGCAACGCAGTATTTT. The rearrangement joins TRBV6-5 to TRBJ2-3, with 7 bases lining up with TRBD2. The CDR3 is 14 residues long. V lost 5 bases and J lost 9; bases outside the gene matches: 11. The germline V gene has CDR1 MNHEY and CDR2 SVGAGI.

V usage is TRBV6-5 and J usage is TRBJ2-7; TRBD1 is a possible D gene (5 bases). Germline CDR1 reads MNHEY; CDR2 reads SVGAGI. V lost 0 bases, J lost 9 bases, and 15 bases lay in between. The CDR3 totals 14 residues. In DNA form, the CDR3 reads TGTGCCAGCAGTTACTCTAAGGTTTCAGGGCGGCAGTACTTC. Translation: CASSYSKVSGRQYF.

The chain has TRBV20-1 and TRBJ2-7; the match to TRBD1 covers 8 bases. The CDR3 is 11 residues long. The ends lost 5 bases at V and 4 bases at J; junction bases unmatched: 1. Germline V gene lookup returns CDR1 DFQATT and CDR2 SNEGSKA (reference sequence). CDR3 amino acids: CSAWTGYEQYF. In DNA, the CDR3 is TGCAGTGCTTGGACAGGGTACGAGCAGTACTTC.

This chain connects TRBV7-9 to TRBJ2-1, with a tentative D call TRBD1 (6 bases). The V end was cut by 7 bases, the J end by 6 bases, with 25 bases between. The CDR3 totals 17 residues. CDR1 and CDR2 from the germline V gene are SEHNR and FQNEAQ (reference sequence). Here the CDR3 reads CASTPLRGQPGPNEQFF. The DNA of the CDR3 is TGTGCCAGCACCCCCCTCCGGGGACAACCAGGGCCCAATGAGCAGTTCTTC.

This sequence joins TRBV5-4 and TRBJ1-4; 8 bases line up with TRBD1. Trimming removed 0 bases from V and 6 bases from J; junction bases left unmatched: 7. CDR1 and CDR2 from the germline V gene are SGHNT and YYREEE (reference sequence). This CDR3 is built from 16 residues. CDR3 sequence (DNA): TGTGCCAGCAGCTTGGGACAGGGGAGTGGGGATGAAAAACTGTTTTTT. Its translation is CASSLGQGSGDEKLFF. Full variable domain (rest looked up from reference TRBV5-4 and TRBJ1-4): ETGVTQSPTHLIKTRGQQVTLRCSSQSGHNTVSWYQQALGQGPQFIFQYYREEENGRGNFPPRFSGLQFPNYSSELNVNALELDDSALYLCASSLGQGSGDEKLFFGSGTQLSVL.

This clone was found once. The rearrangement links TRBV30 to TRBJ2-2; no clear D gene. The CDR3 is 11 amino acids. Germline V gives CDR1 GTSNPN, CDR2 SVGIG (reference sequence). V was shortened by 2 bases and J by 8 bases, with 6 bases between the two germline ends. CDR3: CAWSSGGELFF. The CDR3 DNA reads TGTGCCTGGAGTTCGGGTGGGGAGCTGTTTTTT.

The V gene is TRBV5-5, the J gene TRBJ2-7; D might be TRBD2 (6 bases). From germline, CDR1 is SGHKS and CDR2 YYEKEE (reference sequence). The CDR3 runs 15 residues. Trimming cost V 4 bases and J 2 bases, with 16 bases left between them. The CDR3 DNA sequence: TGTGCCAGCAGCCTCGGGGGAACGGGGACCTACGAGCAGTACTTC. This encodes CASSLGGTGTYEQYF.

V is TRBV27 and J is TRBJ1-1; D is undetermined. The V end was cut by 5 bases, the J end by 4 bases, with 17 bases between. CDR3 length equals 15 residues. CDR1 is MNHEY and CDR2 is SMNVEV in the germline V gene (reference sequence). The CDR3 bases are TGTGCCAGCAGTCCGGGTCAGCGAATTATCACTGAAGCTTTCTTT. This codes for CASSPGQRIITEAFF.

This clone has only one observation. The chain combines TRBV2 with TRBJ2-5; TRBD1 matches at 9 bases. Germline loops: CDR1 SNHLY, CDR2 FYNNEI. The CDR3 covers 11 residues. The junction had 3 bases not matched to a gene; V was cut back by 6 bases and J by 10 bases. CDR3 DNA sequence: TGTGCCAGCAGGCGGACAGGGGACCAGTACTTC. Encoded protein: CASRRTGDQYF.

V usage is TRBV7-2 and J usage is TRBJ2-7, with D possibly being TRBD2 (5 bases). The CDR3 contains 13 residues. Germline CDR1 is SGHTA and CDR2 is FQGNSA. Trimming cost V 11 bases and J 6 bases, with 20 bases left between them. The CDR3 sequence is CASSDPNGSEQYF. CDR3 DNA: TGTGCCTCCAGCGATCCGAATGGGAGCGAGCAGTACTTC. Variable domain in full (rest from reference TRBV7-2 and TRBJ2-7): GAGVSQSPSNKVTEKGKDVELRCDPISGHTALYWYRQSLGQGLEFLIYFQGNSAPDKSGLPSDRFSAERTGGSVSTLTIQRTQQEDSAVYLCASSDPNGSEQYFGPGTRLTVT.

The chain links TRBV7-8 to TRBJ2-3, with 7 bases aligning to TRBD1. The CDR3 totals 13 residues. CDR1 and CDR2 (germline): SGHVS, FQNEAQ. Trimming cost V 5 bases and J 6 bases; bases outside gene matches: 5. CDR3 sequence: CASSGDRVDTQYF. As DNA, the CDR3 is TGTGCCAGCAGCGGTGACAGGGTGGATACGCAGTATTTT.